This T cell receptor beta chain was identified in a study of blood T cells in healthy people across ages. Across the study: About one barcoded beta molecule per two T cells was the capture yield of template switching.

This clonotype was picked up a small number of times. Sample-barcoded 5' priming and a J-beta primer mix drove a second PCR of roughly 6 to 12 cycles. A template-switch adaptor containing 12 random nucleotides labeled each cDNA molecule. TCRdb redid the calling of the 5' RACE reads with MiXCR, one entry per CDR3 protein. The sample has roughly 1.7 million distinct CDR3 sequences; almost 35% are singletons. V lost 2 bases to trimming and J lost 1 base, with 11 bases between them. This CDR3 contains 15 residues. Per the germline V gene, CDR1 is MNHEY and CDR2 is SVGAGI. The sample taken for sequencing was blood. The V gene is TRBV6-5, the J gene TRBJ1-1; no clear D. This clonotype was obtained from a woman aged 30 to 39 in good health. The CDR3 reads CASSYTSGWNTEAFF. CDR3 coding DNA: TGTGCCAGCAGTTACACCTCGGGCTGGAACACTGAAGCTTTCTTT.